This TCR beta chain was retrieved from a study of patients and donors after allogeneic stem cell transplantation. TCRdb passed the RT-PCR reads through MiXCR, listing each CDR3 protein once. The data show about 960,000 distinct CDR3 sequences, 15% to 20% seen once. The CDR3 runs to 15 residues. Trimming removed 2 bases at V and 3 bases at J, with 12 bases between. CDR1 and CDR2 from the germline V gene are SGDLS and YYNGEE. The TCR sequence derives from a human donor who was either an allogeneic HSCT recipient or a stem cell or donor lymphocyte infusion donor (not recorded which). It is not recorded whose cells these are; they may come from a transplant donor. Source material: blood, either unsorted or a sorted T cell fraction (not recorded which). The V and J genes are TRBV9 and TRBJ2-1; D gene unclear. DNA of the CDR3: TGTGCCAGCAGCGTCTCCCCGTGGGGCTACAATGAGCAGTTCTTC. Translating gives CASSVSPWGYNEQFF. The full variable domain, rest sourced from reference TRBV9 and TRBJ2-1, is DSGVTQTPKHLITATGQRVTLRCSPRSGDLSVYWYQQSLDQGLQFLIQYYNGEERAKGNILERFSAQQFPDLHSELNLSSLELGDSALYFCASSVSPWGYNEQFFGPGTRLTVL.